Listed here are 15 T cell receptor beta chains from one sample, sequenced in a study of shared clonotypes between healthy human individuals. Generated by immunoSEQ multiplex PCR, the TCRdb table keeps only in-frame clones and is missing some. The sample includes over a million clones, 95% to 97% of them seen just once. The sequenced material came from naive CD4+ T cells sorted from blood. As for subset: CD45RA+ positively selected. Receptor source: a man aged 25-40 years in good health.

The count of this clone is one. The V and J genes are TRBV9 and TRBJ2-2; 9 positions agree with TRBD1. The CDR3 is 18 residues long. CDR1 is SGDLS, CDR2 YYNGEE, per germline. Trimming took 3 bases from V and 5 from J; bases not matched to a gene: 14. The CDR3 reads CASSAIPPGQGRTGELFF. In DNA form, the CDR3 reads TGTGCCAGCAGCGCCATTCCCCCGGGACAGGGCAGAACCGGGGAGCTGTTTTTT.

The rearrangement joins TRBV5-5 to TRBJ2-7; tentatively, D is TRBD1 or TRBD2 (6 bases each). The CDR3 extends over 14 amino acids. Germline values: CDR1 SGHKS, CDR2 YYEKEE (reference sequence). Trimming took 1 base from V and 5 from J, leaving 13 bases between them. The CDR3 DNA reads as TGTGCCAGCAGCTTGACAGGGACTCTCCACGAGCAGTACTTC. Its translation is CASSLTGTLHEQYF. Using reference TRBV5-5 and TRBJ2-7 for the parts outside the CDR3, the full variable domain is DAGVTQSPTHLIKTRGQQVTLRCSPISGHKSVSWYQQVLGQGPQFIFQYYEKEERGRGNFPDRFSARQFPNYSSELNVNALLLGDSALYLCASSLTGTLHEQYFGPGTRLTVT.

The chain is built from TRBV7-3 and TRBJ2-1, with TRBD1 matching over 8 bases. The CDR3 runs 16 residues. Trimming cost V 4 bases and J 5 bases; bases outside gene matches: 10. Germline lookup yields CDR1 SGHTA and CDR2 FQGTGA. CDR3 in amino acids: CASSSFDRGVHNEQFF. In DNA form, the CDR3 reads TGTGCCAGCAGCTCTTTCGACAGGGGAGTCCACAATGAGCAGTTCTTC. The entire variable domain, with the rest obtained from reference TRBV7-3 and TRBJ2-1, is as follows: GAGVSQTPSNKVTEKGKYVELRCDPISGHTALYWYRQSLGQGPEFLIYFQGTGAADDSGLPNDRFFAVRPEGSVSTLKIQRTERGDSAVYLCASSSFDRGVHNEQFFGPGTRLTVL.

V is TRBV7-9 and J is TRBJ2-5; TRBD1 is a possible D gene (7 bases). The V gene's germline CDR1 is SEHNR and CDR2 FQNEAQ (reference sequence). Trimming pared 5 bases from V and 2 bases from J, leaving 15 bases between. The CDR3 totals 15 residues. The CDR3, as DNA: TGTGCCAGCAGCCCGGGGCGGGACAGACAAGAGACCCAGTACTTC. Amino acid sequence: CASSPGRDRQETQYF. The whole variable domain, remainder taken from reference TRBV7-9 and TRBJ2-5, is DTGVSQNPRHKITKRGQNVTFRCDPISEHNRLYWYRQTLGQGPEFLTYFQNEAQLEKSRLLSDRFSAERPKGSFSTLEIQRTEQGDSAMYLCASSPGRDRQETQYFGPGTRLLVL.

J is TRBJ2-3 and V is TRBV28, with D perhaps matching TRBD1 or TRBD2 (5 bases each). V shed 3 bases and J shed 8 bases, with 18 bases lying between them. Germline-derived CDR1 and CDR2 are MDHEN and SYDVKM. The CDR3 is 15 amino acids. The CDR3 spells CASSFPDLGRATQYF. The CDR3 region has the DNA TGTGCCAGCAGTTTCCCCGACTTGGGACGAGCTACGCAGTATTTT.

The V and J genes are TRBV14 and TRBJ2-5, with D possibly being TRBD1 (5 bases). This CDR3 spans 16 amino acids. Trimming cost V 0 bases and J 4 bases, with 15 bases left between them. Germline CDR1 is SGHDN and CDR2 is FVKESK. This chain's CDR3 is CASSQDPTPTAETQYF. The CDR3 bases are TGTGCCAGCAGCCAAGATCCAACTCCGACAGCAGAGACCCAGTACTTC.

The rearrangement uses TRBV21-1 and TRBJ2-7; TRBD2 is the table's D call and was not checked against the DNA. TRBV21-1 is tagged as a pseudogene. The CDR3 sequence is 14 residues long. The DNA of the CDR3 is TGTGCCAGCAGCAATAGAACTCCTATCCACGAGCAGTACTTC. Translated: CASSNRTPIHEQYF.

The rearrangement joins TRBV18 to TRBJ2-7, with D possibly TRBD1 on 5 matching bases. CDR1 is KGHSH and CDR2 is LQKENI in the germline V gene. CDR3 length equals 16 residues. Trimming removed 2 bases at V and 0 bases at J, with 14 bases between. CDR3 region: CASSPSGQAPSYEQYF. The CDR3 DNA reads TGTGCCAGCTCACCATCAGGGCAGGCCCCCTCCTACGAGCAGTACTTC. Variable domain in full (rest from reference TRBV18 and TRBJ2-7): NAGVMQNPRHLVRRRGQEARLRCSPMKGHSHVYWYRQLPEEGLKFMVYLQKENIIDESGMPKERFSAEFPKEGPSILRIQQVVRGDSAAYFCASSPSGQAPSYEQYFGPGTRLTVT.

The J gene is TRBJ2-7, the V gene TRBV6-6; 7 bases are shared with TRBD1. Germline CDR1 is MNHNY and CDR2 is SVGAGI (reference sequence). The CDR3 is 14 residues long. With 4 bases clipped from V and 3 bases from J, the junction kept 6 bases outside the gene matches. CDR3 region: CASSSPGQYYEQYF. The CDR3 coding sequence is TGTGCCAGCAGTTCTCCGGGACAGTACTACGAGCAGTACTTC.

The J gene is TRBJ1-3, the V gene TRBV2, with a weak D call TRBD1 (6 bases). This CDR3 region has 13 residues. Germline CDR1 SNHLY, CDR2 FYNNEI. V lost 8 bases, J lost 4 bases, and 12 bases lay in between. The DNA for the CDR3 is TGTGCCAGCCACCACAGGGACGGAAACACCATATATTTT. Amino acids: CASHHRDGNTIYF.

The rearrangement uses TRBV5-1 and TRBJ2-1; 13 positions match TRBD2. This CDR3 has 15 amino acids. V lost 3 bases to trimming and J lost 5 bases; unmatched junction nucleotides: 2. Germline V gene data show CDR1 as SGHRS and CDR2 as YFSETQ. The CDR3 spells CASSSGTSGNNEQFF. DNA for the CDR3: TGCGCCAGCAGCTCCGGGACTAGCGGGAACAATGAGCAGTTCTTC.

V gene TRBV5-1 combines with J gene TRBJ2-3; tentative D call: TRBD2 (5 bases). Trimming shortened V by 0 bases and J by 6 bases, and 14 bases separated the two germline ends. The germline V gene has CDR1 SGHRS and CDR2 YFSETQ. This CDR3 contains 15 residues. CDR3 nucleotides: TGCGCCAGCAGCTTGGCTAGCTTCGGCGGGGATACGCAGTATTTT. This codes for CASSLASFGGDTQYF. Variable domain in full (rest from reference TRBV5-1 and TRBJ2-3): KAGVTQTPRYLIKTRGQQVTLSCSPISGHRSVSWYQQTPGQGLQFLFEYFSETQRNKGNFPGRFSGRQFSNSRSEMNVSTLELGDSALYLCASSLASFGGDTQYFGPGTRLTVL.

The chain combines TRBV14 with TRBJ2-3; 14 bases match TRBD2. V dropped 4 bases and J dropped 7; count of bases not matched to a gene: 7. From germline, CDR1 is SGHDN and CDR2 FVKESK. The CDR3 runs to 16 residues. The CDR3 region is CASSLGTSGSLNTQYF. DNA of the CDR3: TGTGCCAGCAGCCTAGGGACTAGCGGGAGTTTAAATACGCAGTATTTT.

This chain uses TRBV6-1 with TRBJ2-5, with D tentatively TRBD2 (5 bases). Germline CDR1 reads MNHNS; CDR2 reads SASEGT. V was pared by 0 bases and J by 4 bases, with 12 bases between. The CDR3 is 15 amino acids. CDR3 loop: CASSEATTFRETQYF. The CDR3 DNA reads TGTGCCAGCAGTGAAGCGACTACCTTTAGAGAGACCCAGTACTTC.

This rearrangement joins TRBV14 to TRBJ2-3; D ambiguous. The germline V gene has CDR1 SGHDN and CDR2 FVKESK. Trimming removed 5 bases at V and 4 bases at J, with 7 bases between. This CDR3 comprises 12 residues. CDR3: CASSGKSDTQYF. The DNA of the CDR3 is TGTGCCAGCAGCGGGAAATCAGATACGCAGTATTTT. Full variable domain (rest looked up from reference TRBV14 and TRBJ2-3): EAGVTQFPSHSVIEKGQTVTLRCDPISGHDNLYWYRRVMGKEIKFLLHFVKESKQDESGMPNNRFLAERTGGTYSTLKVQPAELEDSGVYFCASSGKSDTQYFGPGTRLTVL.